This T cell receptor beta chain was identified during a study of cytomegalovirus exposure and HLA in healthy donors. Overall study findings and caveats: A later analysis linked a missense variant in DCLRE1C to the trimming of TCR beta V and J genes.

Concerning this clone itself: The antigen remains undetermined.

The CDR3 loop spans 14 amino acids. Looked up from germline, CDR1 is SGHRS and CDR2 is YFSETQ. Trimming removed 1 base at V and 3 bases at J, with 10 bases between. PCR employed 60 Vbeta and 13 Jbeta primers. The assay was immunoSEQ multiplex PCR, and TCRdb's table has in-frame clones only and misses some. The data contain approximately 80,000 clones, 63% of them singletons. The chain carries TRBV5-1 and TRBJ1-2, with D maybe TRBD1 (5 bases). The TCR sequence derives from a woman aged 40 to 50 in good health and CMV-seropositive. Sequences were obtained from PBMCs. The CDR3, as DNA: TGCGCCAGCAGCTTGCTACAGGCCCACTATGGCTACACCTTC. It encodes CASSLLQAHYGYTF.